These 21 T cell receptor beta chains originate from one sample sequenced in a study of T-cell reconstitution after alpha-beta-depleted transplantation in children. Unique molecular identifiers tagged the TCRbeta library. MiXCR, run by TCRdb on the PCR reads, gives a single entry per CDR3 protein. The sample records approximately 650,000 distinct CDR3 sequences, around 12% being singletons. This material consisted of PBMCs, taken before TCRalphabeta/CD19-depleted stem cell transplant. Receptors originate from a girl aged 2-10 years with congenital amegakaryocytic thrombocytopenia, due to receive a stem cell transplant.

This clonotype was observed a few times. The V and J genes are TRBV5-1 and TRBJ2-7; 7 bases fit TRBD2. V was clipped by 3 bases and J by 0 bases; unmatched bases: 3. CDR3 length: 14 residues. The V gene's germline CDR1 is SGHRS and CDR2 YFSETQ. The CDR3 sequence is CASSWEGLSYEQYF. CDR3 DNA sequence: TGCGCCAGCAGCTGGGAGGGACTCTCCTACGAGCAGTACTTC.

The rearrangement joins TRBV5-1 to TRBJ2-1; maybe TRBD2 (5 bases). V lost 0 bases, J lost 8 bases, and 15 bases lay in between. The V gene's germline CDR1 is SGHRS and CDR2 YFSETQ. The CDR3 consists of 15 residues. The CDR3 region is CASSLELASYYEQFF. For the CDR3, the DNA is TGCGCCAGCAGCTTGGAATTAGCGTCCTATTATGAGCAGTTCTTC.

The genes are TRBV5-1 and TRBJ2-1; 8 nucleotides line up with TRBD2. V was clipped by 3 bases and J by 7 bases; unmatched bases: 9. The CDR3 totals 15 residues. Germline V gene data show CDR1 as SGHRS and CDR2 as YFSETQ. The CDR3 loop reads CASSSEAGDRNEQFF. CDR3 DNA sequence: TGCGCCAGCAGCTCAGAAGCGGGAGATCGTAATGAGCAGTTCTTC.

This clonotype was recorded at least ten times. The genes are TRBV25-1 and TRBJ2-7, with a tentative D call TRBD1 (5 bases). Trimming took 4 bases from V and 0 from J, leaving 13 bases between them. Germline-derived CDR1 and CDR2 are MGHDK and SYGVNS. The CDR3 runs to 15 residues. The chain's CDR3 is CASSADKAFSYEQYF. The DNA of the CDR3 is TGTGCCAGCAGTGCGGACAAGGCGTTCTCCTACGAGCAGTACTTC.

This clonotype was found many times. The chain has TRBV29-1 and TRBJ1-1; D unresolved. With 3 bases removed from V and 5 bases from J, the gap between germline ends came to 10 bases. Per germline, CDR1 SQVTM and CDR2 ANQGSEA. CDR3 length equals 12 residues. In DNA form, the CDR3 reads TGCAGCGTTGATATGGCTGGGACTGAAGCTTTCTTT. Its translation: CSVDMAGTEAFF.

This clonotype occurred many times. The V gene is TRBV20-1, the J gene TRBJ2-1, with 8 bases matching TRBD2. Looked up from germline, CDR1 is DFQATT and CDR2 is SNEGSKA (reference sequence). The CDR3 is 16 amino acids. Losses at the gene ends were 5 bases for V and 6 bases for J; bases not matched to a gene: 15. CDR3 sequence: CSALQSGSVSLNEQFF. For the CDR3, the DNA is TGCAGTGCTTTACAGAGCGGGAGCGTATCCCTCAATGAGCAGTTCTTC.

This clonotype was observed at least ten times. The genes are TRBV12-3 or TRBV12-4 and TRBJ2-7; 11 positions agree with TRBD1. Trimming removed 6 bases from V and 4 bases from J; junction bases left unmatched: 11. The CDR3 has 16 amino acids. The CDR3 DNA reads TGTGCCAGCAGCCCCTGGGGAGGACAGGGGGCATACGAGCAGTACTTC. Translation gives CASSPWGGQGAYEQYF.

The chain joins TRBV28 to TRBJ1-1; D is unresolved. The CDR3 is made up of 14 amino acids. Germline CDR1 and CDR2: MDHEN and SYDVKM. The V and J ends lost 4 bases and 0 bases respectively, with 9 bases between them. CDR3 amino acids: CASSSPYLNTEAFF. CDR3 in DNA: TGTGCCAGCAGTTCGCCATACTTGAACACTGAAGCTTTCTTT.

This clonotype came up many times. The rearrangement joins TRBV5-1 to TRBJ2-5, with a weak D call TRBD2 (5 bases). The CDR3 totals 14 residues. Trimming shortened V by 4 bases and J by 5 bases, and 15 bases separated the two germline ends. Germline-derived CDR1 and CDR2 are SGHRS and YFSETQ. In DNA form, the CDR3 reads TGCGCCAGCAGCAGACCTAGCCGCAGGGAGACCCAGTACTTC. This gives the protein CASSRPSRRETQYF.

The chain links TRBV6-5 to TRBJ2-1; 9 bases are a match to TRBD2. Germline CDR1 is MNHEY and CDR2 is SVGAGI. J lost 0 bases, V lost 4 bases, and 10 bases had no gene match. The length of the CDR3 is 18 residues. The CDR3 loop is CASSFLAGPKSSYNEQFF. Here the CDR3 DNA reads TGTGCCAGCAGTTTTCTAGCGGGACCGAAGAGCTCCTACAATGAGCAGTTCTTC.

The sample holds many counts of this clonotype. The V and J genes are TRBV10-3 and TRBJ1-5, with D uncertain. Germline lookup yields CDR1 ENHRY and CDR2 SYGVKD. This CDR3 region has 12 residues. The ends were cut back, 0 bases at V and 7 bases at J, with 4 bases in the middle. The CDR3 coding sequence is TGTGCCATCAGTGAGTCTCAGCAGCCCCAGCATTTT. It translates to CAISESQQPQHF.

This clonotype has at least ten counts. The CDR3 here is CSVDHRGSDYTF. CDR3 bases: TGCAGCGTAGACCACAGGGGTTCTGATTACACCTTC. The genes are TRBV29-1 and TRBJ1-2, with 7 bases aligning to TRBD1. With 6 bases clipped from V and 11 bases from J, the junction kept 12 bases outside the gene matches. The V gene's germline CDR1 is SQVTM and CDR2 ANQGSEA. The CDR3 sequence is 12 residues long.

DNA for the CDR3: TGTGCCAGCTCATGGCCGGGACTAGCGGGCCGAAGCTCCTACAATGAGCAGTTCTTC. Translated, it gives CASSWPGLAGRSSYNEQFF. The chain links TRBV18 to TRBJ2-1; TRBD2 matches at 12 bases. CDR1 and CDR2 from the germline V gene are KGHSH and LQKENI. Losses at the gene ends were 5 bases for V and 0 bases for J; bases not matched to a gene: 11. The CDR3 covers 19 residues.

This clonotype was seen at least ten times. The V gene is TRBV20-1, the J gene TRBJ2-1; the match to TRBD2 covers 13 bases. J was trimmed by 1 base and V by 1 base; bases with no gene match: 7. Germline CDR1 DFQATT, CDR2 SNEGSKA (reference sequence). This CDR3 is 18 amino acids long. The CDR3 DNA follows: TGCAGTGCTAGAGCAGCAGGACTAGCGGGAGCTTCCTACAATGAGCAGTTCTTC. Its protein is CSARAAGLAGASYNEQFF.

This clonotype was recorded at least ten times. The chain is built from TRBV5-1 and TRBJ2-1; D perhaps matches TRBD1 (6 bases). The V gene lost 4 bases and the J gene lost 7 bases, with 21 bases spanning the gap. Germline V CDR1 and CDR2: SGHRS, YFSETQ. This CDR3 has 16 amino acids. The CDR3 region is CASSLAVQGRWNEQFF. Written as DNA, the CDR3 is TGCGCCAGCAGCCTGGCGGTACAGGGTCGGTGGAATGAGCAGTTCTTC.

This clonotype was observed many times. This chain connects TRBV7-3 to TRBJ1-1, with a tentative D call TRBD1 (5 bases). V lost 5 bases to trimming and J lost 7 bases, with 11 bases between them. This CDR3 region has 12 residues. Germline V gene sequence: CDR1 SGHTA, CDR2 FQGTGA. The CDR3: CASSQIGGEAFF. DNA of the CDR3: TGTGCCAGCAGCCAGATCGGGGGTGAAGCTTTCTTT.

This clonotype was seen many times. This sequence joins TRBV12-3 or TRBV12-4 and TRBJ1-4; no clear D gene. The CDR3 spans 16 residues. V lost 5 bases to trimming and J lost 7 bases, with 20 bases between them. This chain's CDR3 is CASSPPGNHGIEKLFF. As DNA, the CDR3 is TGTGCCAGCAGTCCCCCGGGTAACCACGGTATTGAAAAACTGTTTTTT.

This clonotype was counted many times. The V gene is TRBV5-1, the J gene TRBJ2-5, with TRBD1 identical over 8 bases. Germline V gene sequence: CDR1 SGHRS, CDR2 YFSETQ. After removal of 2 bases from V and 5 bases from J, the junction contained 5 bases not matched to a gene. This CDR3 spans 14 amino acids. This CDR3 is CASSLGQGSETQYF. Here the CDR3 DNA reads TGCGCCAGCAGCTTAGGACAGGGTTCGGAGACCCAGTACTTC. The whole variable domain, remainder taken from reference TRBV5-1 and TRBJ2-5, is KAGVTQTPRYLIKTRGQQVTLSCSPISGHRSVSWYQQTPGQGLQFLFEYFSETQRNKGNFPGRFSGRQFSNSRSEMNVSTLELGDSALYLCASSLGQGSETQYFGPGTRLLVL.

This clonotype was observed many times. The rearrangement joins TRBV5-1 to TRBJ1-5; no clear D gene. The CDR3 totals 13 residues. Germline-derived CDR1 and CDR2 are SGHRS and YFSETQ. V was clipped by 0 bases and J by 4 bases, with 5 bases between them. CDR3 protein: CASSLEVNQPQHF. In DNA, the CDR3 is TGCGCCAGCAGCTTGGAGGTGAATCAGCCCCAGCATTTT.

The J gene is TRBJ2-2, the V gene TRBV29-1; D not certain. This CDR3 region has 11 residues. Germline V CDR1 and CDR2: SQVTM, ANQGSEA. V gave up 4 bases and J gave up 9 bases, with 9 bases separating them. The CDR3 protein is CSVGSGRELFF. The DNA for the CDR3 is TGCAGCGTTGGATCTGGCAGGGAGCTGTTTTTT.

The chain joins TRBV6-1 to TRBJ2-2; TRBD1 aligns across 7 bases. V lost 6 bases, J lost 1 base, and 5 bases stayed unmatched. CDR3 length: 15 residues. Germline lookup yields CDR1 MNHNS and CDR2 SASEGT. This chain's CDR3 is CASRGQLLNTGELFF. CDR3 DNA: TGTGCCAGCAGGGGACAGCTTCTGAACACCGGGGAGCTGTTTTTT.